The next 25 T cell receptor beta chains were all read from a single sample in a study of post-analysis software for immune sequencing data. cDNA libraries of TCR beta carried unique molecular identifiers. TCRdb called the PCR reads again in MiXCR, with one record for every CDR3 protein. The sample consists of about 770,000 distinct CDR3 sequences, approximately 44% of them appearing once. Study-level findings and limits: Four to six TRBV segments were more frequent in patients than controls; TRBV5-6, TRBV5-1 and TRBV20-1 belonged to this group.

Their recognized antigens are unknown. Source material: blood. These receptors came from a girl aged 10-17 years with multiple sclerosis.

J is TRBJ2-7 and V is TRBV12-3 or TRBV12-4, with D possibly matching TRBD1 (5 bases). Trimming took off 5 bases at V and 0 bases at J, with 14 bases between the two ends. The CDR3 contains 15 residues. CDR3 sequence reads: CASSPDRQSSYEQYF. CDR3 nucleotides: TGTGCCAGCAGTCCCGACAGACAAAGCTCCTACGAGCAGTACTTC.

This clonotype has a count of ten or more. This chain joins TRBV6-4 and TRBJ2-3; 8 bases align to TRBD2. This CDR3 comprises 14 residues. V gave up 4 bases and J gave up 0 bases; unmatched junction bases: 0. Germline CDR1 and CDR2: MRHNA and SNTAGT. CDR3 loop: CASSASGSTDTQYF. CDR3 nucleotide sequence: TGTGCCAGCAGTGCTAGCGGGAGCACAGATACGCAGTATTTT.

This clonotype was seen more than once but under ten times. The chain recombines TRBV29-1 with TRBJ2-1; 12 nucleotides match TRBD2. Germline assignment: CDR1 SQVTM and CDR2 ANQGSEA. V dropped 2 bases and J dropped 4; count of bases not matched to a gene: 6. The CDR3 has 16 residues. DNA of the CDR3: TGCAGCGTTGAATCTAGCGGGAGGGCCATTTACAATGAGCAGTTCTTC. This gives the protein CSVESSGRAIYNEQFF.

The table lists this clonotype with many counts. The chain joins TRBV9 to TRBJ2-4; D possibly corresponds to TRBD2 (7 bases). Trimming cost V 2 bases and J 7 bases, with 10 bases left between them. CDR1 is SGDLS and CDR2 is YYNGEE in the germline V gene. The CDR3 is made up of 13 amino acids. The CDR3 DNA reads as TGTGCCAGCAGCGTTGGGGGGGCGAACATTCAGTACTTC. Residues: CASSVGGANIQYF.

The chain carries TRBV7-6 and TRBJ2-7; D unresolved. This CDR3 has 16 residues. V was clipped by 1 base and J by 3 bases, with 16 bases between them. Germline V gives CDR1 SGHVS, CDR2 FNYEAQ. The CDR3 bases are TGTGCCAGCAGCTTAGTTGCGCCCCCTCTACTCTACGAGCAGTACTTC. It encodes CASSLVAPPLLYEQYF.

The chain carries TRBV5-1 and TRBJ2-5; D not certain. Germline V CDR1 and CDR2: SGHRS, YFSETQ. The length of the CDR3 is 15 residues. The V end lost 0 bases, the J end lost 5 bases, and 14 bases lay between the germline ends. The CDR3 reads CASSLEAARAETQYF. CDR3 nucleotides: TGCGCCAGCAGCTTGGAGGCAGCCCGTGCGGAGACCCAGTACTTC.

This chain connects TRBV4-2 to TRBJ2-1, with D perhaps matching TRBD2 (6 bases). Germline V gene sequence: CDR1 LGHNA, CDR2 YNFKEQ. V lost 1 base and J lost 14, with 15 bases in between. There are 13 residues in the CDR3. CDR3 residues: CASSQVGGAAKFF. The CDR3 DNA is TGTGCCAGCAGCCAAGTCGGAGGGGCTGCGAAGTTCTTC.

This chain's CDR3 is CASRDRGGGNEQYF. CDR3 sequence (DNA): TGTGCCAGCAGAGACAGGGGCGGAGGGAATGAGCAGTACTTC. The chain carries TRBV6-5 and TRBJ2-1, with TRBD1 matching over 8 bases. The end of the DNA aligns better with TRBJ2-7, so the J call may be wrong. Germline V gene data show CDR1 as MNHEY and CDR2 as SVGAGI. The CDR3 is made up of 14 amino acids.

This clonotype showed up just a few times. The chain combines TRBV28 with TRBJ2-7, with TRBD2 identical over 11 bases. The CDR3 is 15 amino acids. Germline V gene data show CDR1 as MDHEN and CDR2 as SYDVKM. The V gene end was trimmed by 8 bases and the J gene end by 5 bases; junction bases not matched to a gene: 11. DNA for the CDR3: TGTGCCAGCGGCATCCTTAGCGGGAGGGTCAACGAGCAGTACTTC. The encoded protein is CASGILSGRVNEQYF.

V is TRBV12-3 or TRBV12-4 and J is TRBJ2-2, with D unresolved. The CDR3 loop spans 14 amino acids. V gave up 3 bases and J gave up 5 bases, with 10 bases separating them. In DNA, the CDR3 is TGTGCCAGCAGTTTTCAACTGGGAACCGGGGAGCTGTTTTTT. Protein product: CASSFQLGTGELFF.

This clonotype was seen more than once but under ten times. CDR3 bases: TGTGCCAGCAGCGTCGTCCTGCCTAGCGGGACCGGGGAGCAGTTCTTC. Translated: CASSVVLPSGTGEQFF. The gene calls are TRBV5-6 and TRBJ2-1; 9 bases line up with TRBD2. This CDR3 is built from 16 residues. Germline V gives CDR1 SGHDT, CDR2 YYEEEE. V shed 4 bases and J 10 bases; nucleotides not matched to a gene: 15.

This chain joins TRBV6-1 and TRBJ2-7; D remains unclear. This CDR3 has 12 residues. Between the trimmed V and J ends, which lost 5 bases and 5 bases, there was a span of 10 bases. Germline V gives CDR1 MNHNS, CDR2 SASEGT. The DNA for the CDR3 is TGTGCCAGCAGTTTAAACCGGGACGAGCAGTACTTC. It specifies CASSLNRDEQYF.

This clonotype was detected a few times. The J gene is TRBJ1-2, the V gene TRBV5-1, with 10 positions matching TRBD1. Germline values: CDR1 SGHRS, CDR2 YFSETQ. This CDR3 spans 14 amino acids. V shed 4 bases, J shed 6 bases, and the junction held 6 bases outside the gene matches. In DNA, the CDR3 is TGCGCCAGCAGCGCGGACAGGGGGGTAAATGGCTACACCTTC. It is translated as CASSADRGVNGYTF.

The rearrangement links TRBV12-3 or TRBV12-4 to TRBJ2-7; D may be TRBD1 or TRBD2 (5 bases each). Trimming took 6 bases from V and 4 from J, leaving 16 bases between them. The CDR3 length is 14 residues. DNA for the CDR3: TGTGCCAGCAGGTTGAGGGGAGAAGATTACGAGCAGTACTTC. As protein: CASRLRGEDYEQYF.

The chain links TRBV29-1 to TRBJ2-7; 12 positions match TRBD2. Trimming removed 6 bases from V and 7 bases from J; junction bases left unmatched: 7. The CDR3 is made up of 13 amino acids. Germline V gene lookup returns CDR1 SQVTM and CDR2 ANQGSEA. CDR3 DNA sequence: TGCAGCGTAAGACTAGCGGGAGCGGGAGAGCAGTACTTC. This encodes CSVRLAGAGEQYF.

This chain connects TRBV28 to TRBJ2-5; 10 nucleotides agree with TRBD2. Trimming at V came to 3 bases and at J to 0 bases, leaving 16 bases not matched to a gene. The CDR3 runs 20 residues. CDR1 is MDHEN and CDR2 is SYDVKM in the germline V gene. CDR3 DNA: TGTGCCAGCAGTTTTCCTAGGGCTAGCGGGAGCGGCGGGTACCAAGAGACCCAGTACTTC. This gives the protein CASSFPRASGSGGYQETQYF.

This clonotype was seen more than once but under ten times. The chain uses TRBV29-1 and TRBJ2-7; TRBD2 aligns across 11 bases. The CDR3 spans 15 residues. CDR1 is SQVTM, CDR2 ANQGSEA, per germline. The J segment lost 5 bases and the V segment lost 3 bases, leaving 9 bases of the junction unmatched. In DNA form, the CDR3 reads TGCAGCGTTGATCGGCTAGCGGGAGGTAGCAACGAGCAGTACTTC. Its translation: CSVDRLAGGSNEQYF.

The rearrangement uses TRBV10-2 and TRBJ2-4; 9 nucleotides align to TRBD1. Matching the DNA end better, TRBJ2-7 makes the J call doubtful. The CDR3 loop spans 15 amino acids. In germline, CDR1 is WSHSY, CDR2 SAAADI. The CDR3 coding sequence is TGCGCCAGCAGTGAATCTGGGACAGGGATCCACGAGCAGTACTTC. Translating gives CASSESGTGIHEQYF.

This sequence joins TRBV6-5 and TRBJ2-7; D might be TRBD1 (9 bases). This CDR3 contains 16 residues. CDR1 is MNHEY and CDR2 is SVGAGI in the germline V gene. The ends were cut back, 7 bases at V and 0 bases at J, with 19 bases in the middle. The CDR3 sequence: CASTNRGRGASYEQYF. In DNA, the CDR3 is TGTGCCAGCACCAACAGGGGGCGGGGGGCCTCCTACGAGCAGTACTTC.

This chain uses TRBV7-9 with TRBJ2-1; tentatively, D is TRBD1 (6 bases). Trimming removed 8 bases at V and 3 bases at J, with 11 bases between. CDR3 length equals 13 residues. Germline lookup yields CDR1 SEHNR and CDR2 FQNEAQ (reference sequence). CDR3 DNA: TGTGCCAGCTACAGGGTAGGCTACAATGAGCAGTTCTTC. It specifies CASYRVGYNEQFF.

The genes are TRBV9 and TRBJ2-3, with TRBD2 matching over 16 bases. V lost 3 bases and J lost 4; bases outside the gene matches: 8. This CDR3 has 18 amino acids. Germline V lookup: CDR1 SGDLS, CDR2 YYNGEE. CDR3 region: CASSEGGLAGGEADTQYF. The DNA for the CDR3 is TGTGCCAGCAGCGAGGGGGGACTAGCGGGAGGGGAGGCAGATACGCAGTATTTT.

The chain links TRBV13 to TRBJ2-7; D might be TRBD2 (7 bases). This CDR3 is built from 14 residues. Trimming stripped 7 bases from V and 3 bases from J, with 16 bases between. CDR1 and CDR2 from the germline V gene are PRHDT and FYEKMQ (reference sequence). CDR3 in amino acids: CASNLGGRNYEQYF. In DNA form, the CDR3 reads TGTGCCAGCAACTTGGGGGGGCGGAACTACGAGCAGTACTTC.

This clonotype has just a few counts. The rearrangement joins TRBV20-1 to TRBJ2-7; 9 nucleotides line up with TRBD1. V shed 2 bases and J 7 bases; nucleotides not matched to a gene: 9. From germline, CDR1 is DFQATT and CDR2 SNEGSKA (reference sequence). This CDR3 contains 14 residues. CDR3 protein: CSARIGTGYNEQYF. The CDR3 DNA sequence: TGCAGTGCTAGAATTGGGACAGGGTACAATGAGCAGTACTTC.

The chain has TRBV29-1 and TRBJ1-1; D may be TRBD1 (5 bases). CDR1 SQVTM and CDR2 ANQGSEA come from the germline V gene. The germline V and J ends were trimmed by 4 bases and 3 bases, with 9 bases remaining between them. The CDR3 is 12 amino acids. This chain's CDR3 is CSVVKGHTEAFF. CDR3 nucleotide sequence: TGCAGCGTTGTGAAGGGACACACTGAAGCTTTCTTT.

The CDR3 spells CATRDSLGYGYTF. The CDR3 bases are TGTGCCACCAGGGACAGTTTGGGCTATGGCTACACCTTC. The chain has TRBV24-1 and TRBJ1-2; tentatively, D is TRBD1 (6 bases). V lost 7 bases and J 4 bases, leaving 12 bases between the germline ends. Per the germline V gene, CDR1 is KGHDR and CDR2 is SFDVKD. The CDR3 length is 13 residues.